This is a list of T cell receptor beta chains from one sample in a study of T-cell memory formation after mild COVID-19. MiXCR, run by TCRdb on the 5' RACE reads, gives a single entry per CDR3 protein. The sample has hundreds of thousands of distinct CDR3 sequences, roughly 14% seen once. Sequencing used PBMCs or a T cell subset sorted from them (not recorded which). Source of these receptors: a man between 18 and 29 years old who had mild COVID-19 (a few samples of this study predate the infection). Cell type and time point are not known. Each CDR3 is given with its conserved first and last residue. The D gene is left open where the match is weak. Where a row states a size, it is once, few, many or the class of an expanded clone; other rows omit it.

DNA | CDR3 | D | J | V | size
TGTGCCAGCAGCTTCGGGGCCGCCGATGAGCAGTTCTTC | CASSFGAADEQFF | - | TRBJ2-1 | TRBV11-3 | -
TGTGCCAGCAGCCAATCCCCCCAGGGGGCAAGGAATGAGCAGTTCTTC | CASSQSPQGARNEQFF | TRBD1 | TRBJ2-1 | TRBV16 | -
TGTGCCAGCAGTTACGGCCGGGATCAGTACTTC | CASSYGRDQYF | - | TRBJ2-7 | TRBV6-2/TRBV6-3 | few
TGTGCCAGCAGCTTTGGCAGGGGGAGGTACGAGCAGTACTTC | CASSFGRGRYEQYF | - | TRBJ2-7 | TRBV5-4 | -
TGTGCCAGCAGCCAATCGGGACTAGCGGGGCAAGAGACCCAGTACTTC | CASSQSGLAGQETQYF | TRBD2 | TRBJ2-5 | TRBV3-1 | few
TGTGCCAGCAGCGAGGACAGATCCTATGGCTACACCTTC | CASSEDRSYGYTF | - | TRBJ1-2 | TRBV7-2 | few
TGTGCCAGCGATGACAGGCTAAGGCGGTACACAGATACGCAGTATTTT | CASDDRLRRYTDTQYF | - | TRBJ2-3 | TRBV7-6 | few
TGTGCCACCAGCATGTCGGGACAGGGACACAGCACAGATACGCAGTATTTT | CATSMSGQGHSTDTQYF | TRBD1 | TRBJ2-3 | TRBV24-1 | many
TGTGCCAGCAGCCCGCGACTAGCGCGCACCGGGGAGCTGTTTTTT | CASSPRLARTGELFF | TRBD2 | TRBJ2-2 | TRBV7-2 | few
TGTGCCAGCAGCCCCCCTCCGAGGGCGGTTTCCTACAATGAGCAGTTCTTC | CASSPPPRAVSYNEQFF | - | TRBJ2-1 | TRBV7-9 | many
TGTGCCAGCAGCTTAGCGGTCTTTCCCTCTACCCAGTACTTC | CASSLAVFPSTQYF | - | TRBJ2-5 | TRBV7-2 | few
TGTGCCTCCCGGGACCGAGGCACAGATACGCAGTATTTT | CASRDRGTDTQYF | - | TRBJ2-3 | TRBV30 | -
TGTGCCAGCAGCCCAAACTACGAGCAGTACTTC | CASSPNYEQYF | - | TRBJ2-7 | TRBV9 | many
TGTGCCTGGGCTCGACAGCTTAATCAGCCCCAGCATTTT | CAWARQLNQPQHF | - | TRBJ1-5 | TRBV30 | -
TGTGCCAGTGGAAGGGCCGGGGAAGGGGAGGAGACCCAGTACTTC | CASGRAGEGEETQYF | - | TRBJ2-5 | TRBV19 | -
TGCGCCAGCAGCTTGGATGTGAACACTGAAGCTTTCTTT | CASSLDVNTEAFF | - | TRBJ1-1 | TRBV5-1 | many
TGCGCCAGCAGCCGCGGGACTAGCGGGGCGAGCTCCTACGAGCAGTACTTC | CASSRGTSGASSYEQYF | TRBD2 | TRBJ2-7 | TRBV4-1 | -
TGTGCCAGCAGTTCCAGGGACAGGTTGGAAGCAGATACGCAGTATTTT | CASSSRDRLEADTQYF | TRBD1 | TRBJ2-3 | TRBV6-2/TRBV6-3 | few
TGCGCCAGCAGCTTGGATACACAGGGGGCGGATGGCTACACCTTC | CASSLDTQGADGYTF | TRBD1 | TRBJ1-2 | TRBV5-1 | -
TGCAGCGTTTACCGAAGACAGGCCCAAGAGACCCAGTACTTC | CSVYRRQAQETQYF | - | TRBJ2-5 | TRBV29-1 | -
TGCGCCAGCAGCTGGGCCGCAGGGTCGGGTGGCTACACCTTC | CASSWAAGSGGYTF | - | TRBJ1-2 | TRBV5-1 | few
TGTGCCAGTGGGCTGGGACAGGGTTATGAAAAACTGTTTTTT | CASGLGQGYEKLFF | TRBD1 | TRBJ1-4 | TRBV7-6 | many
TGCGCCAGCAGCTTAGGGGAGGACAGGGGGCCTGGGGCCAACGTCCTGACTTTC | CASSLGEDRGPGANVLTF | TRBD1 | TRBJ2-6 | TRBV5-1 | few
TGTGCCAGCAGCGGACTCACTAGCGGGGGGGGTTATGAGCAGTTCTTC | CASSGLTSGGGYEQFF | TRBD2 | TRBJ2-1 | TRBV9 | -
TGTGCCAGCAGCCTGATACGTCAAGAGACCCAGTACTTC | CASSLIRQETQYF | - | TRBJ2-5 | TRBV7-6 | -
TGTGCCAGCAGTGAATCAAACAGGGCAATCGACAATCAGCCCCAGCATTTT | CASSESNRAIDNQPQHF | - | TRBJ1-5 | TRBV25-1 | many
TGTGCCAGCTCACCGTTCAGGGAGGCATATAGCAATCAGCCCCAGCATTTT | CASSPFREAYSNQPQHF | - | TRBJ1-5 | TRBV18 | -
TGTGCCAGCCTCAGGGTCTCTGGAAACACCATATATTTT | CASLRVSGNTIYF | - | TRBJ1-3 | TRBV28 | -
TGTGCCTGGAGTGGGGTGCGGACGAGCTCCTATAATTCACCCCTCCACTTT | CAWSGVRTSSYNSPLHF | - | TRBJ1-6 | TRBV30 | -
TGTGCCAGCAGCCAAGCCGGGACTGTTCCAGATACGCAGTATTTT | CASSQAGTVPDTQYF | - | TRBJ2-3 | TRBV3-1 | -
TGTGCCAGCAGCCCCCCCTGGATGGCGGGGGGAGAGCAGTTCTTC | CASSPPWMAGGEQFF | TRBD2 | TRBJ2-1 | TRBV7-2 | few
TGCGCCAGCAGCCAAGATTTGAACTTGATGACTGAAGCTTTCTTT | CASSQDLNLMTEAFF | - | TRBJ1-1 | TRBV4-3 | few
TGTGCCAGCAGTTACAGCGGGGACCAAAACACTGAAGCTTTCTTT | CASSYSGDQNTEAFF | - | TRBJ1-1 | TRBV6-5 | -
TGTGCCAGCAGCTTAGCGGGCAATATCATCTATGGCTACACCTTC | CASSLAGNIIYGYTF | - | TRBJ1-2 | TRBV7-2 | few
TGTGCCAGTAACGGCAGGGAAATTTTCGGGGCCAACGTCCTGACTTTC | CASNGREIFGANVLTF | - | TRBJ2-6 | TRBV19 | once
TGTGCCAGCAGCCAGAGGGAGGTGGCTTCGGAGACCCAGTACTTC | CASSQREVASETQYF | - | TRBJ2-5 | TRBV4-2 | few
TGCGCCAGCAGCGACAGCAGGGGTTCTAATGAAAAACTGTTTTTT | CASSDSRGSNEKLFF | - | TRBJ1-4 | TRBV5-1 | -
TGTGCCAGCAGCCCCCTCAATATCGGACAGCTAAACACCGGGGAGCTGTTTTTT | CASSPLNIGQLNTGELFF | - | TRBJ2-2 | TRBV7-9 | -
TGCGCCAGCAGCTTGGCGCAGGGGGTTTCCTACGAGCAGTACTTC | CASSLAQGVSYEQYF | TRBD1 | TRBJ2-7 | TRBV5-1 | few
TGTGCCAGCAGTGCCCTACAGGGTATTATCCATGGCTACACCTTC | CASSALQGIIHGYTF | - | TRBJ1-2 | TRBV6-1 | -
TGTGCCATCAGTGGCCCAGGGGGCAGGGAAGGCGAGACCCAGTACTTC | CAISGPGGREGETQYF | TRBD1 | TRBJ2-5 | TRBV10-3 | -